The 18 T cell receptor beta chains below were found in one sample sequenced in a study of cytomegalovirus exposure and HLA in healthy donors. Use of 60 Vbeta and 13 Jbeta primers characterized the PCR. Profiling relied on immunoSEQ multiplex PCR, and the TCRdb table lists in-frame clones only, not all of them. Of 100,000 to 150,000 clones listed, approximately 75% are singletons. Sequencing used PBMCs. These receptors were collected from a woman between 45 and 60 years old in good health and CMV-seronegative.

This chain connects TRBV11-2 to TRBJ2-1, with a tentative D call TRBD2 (5 bases). The CDR3 totals 14 residues. V lost 4 bases, J lost 1 base, and 8 bases lay in between. Germline assignment: CDR1 SGHAT and CDR2 FQNNGV. CDR3 in DNA: TGTGCCAGCAGCTCCGGGAATTCCTACAATGAGCAGTTCTTC. Translating gives CASSSGNSYNEQFF.

The genes are TRBV4-3 and TRBJ2-7; 8 bases are a match to TRBD2. Trimming removed 1 base from V and 0 bases from J; junction bases left unmatched: 5. This CDR3 has 16 residues. The germline V gene encodes CDR1 LGHNA and CDR2 YSLEER. The CDR3 DNA is TGCGCCAGCAGCCAAGTCTTACTAGCGGACTCCTACGAGCAGTACTTC. Residues: CASSQVLLADSYEQYF.

The rearrangement uses TRBV2 and TRBJ1-2; 8 bases fit TRBD1. The CDR3 extends over 15 amino acids. From germline, CDR1 is SNHLY and CDR2 FYNNEI. With 8 bases clipped from V and 4 bases from J, the junction kept 12 bases outside the gene matches. The CDR3 sequence is CASVATGAFSYGYTF. As DNA, the CDR3 is TGTGCCAGCGTCGCGACAGGGGCTTTCTCCTATGGCTACACCTTC.

The CDR3 loop reads CASSRGGYSGTHNEQFF. CDR3 DNA sequence: TGTGCCAGCAGCCGCGGGGGGTATAGCGGGACCCACAATGAGCAGTTCTTC. The chain recombines TRBV5-4 with TRBJ2-1; 8 bases align to TRBD2. Germline loops: CDR1 SGHNT, CDR2 YYREEE (reference sequence). The trim removed 4 bases at V and 5 bases at J, leaving 14 bases unmatched. The CDR3 totals 17 residues.

The chain employs TRBV7-9 and TRBJ2-5; unclear D gene. V was cut by 2 bases and J by 4 bases, with 5 bases left in between. Germline CDR1 SEHNR, CDR2 FQNEAQ (reference sequence). CDR3 length equals 12 residues. Here the CDR3 reads CASSLQRETQYF. The CDR3 DNA reads as TGTGCCAGCAGCTTACAGCGAGAGACCCAGTACTTC.

This chain uses TRBV4-3 with TRBJ2-7; maybe TRBD2 (5 bases). V gave up 0 bases and J gave up 4 bases, with 13 bases separating them. The CDR3 contains 15 residues. CDR1 and CDR2 from the germline V gene are LGHNA and YSLEER. CDR3 sequence reads: CASSQDITGYYEQYF. CDR3 in DNA: TGCGCCAGCAGCCAAGATATTACGGGATATTACGAGCAGTACTTC.

CDR3: CASSSLGFFSTDTQYF. Written as DNA, the CDR3 is TGTGCCAGCAGCTCACTAGGTTTTTTTAGCACAGATACGCAGTATTTT. The chain carries TRBV7-2 and TRBJ2-3; maybe TRBD2 (5 bases). Trimming stripped 4 bases from V and 0 bases from J, with 14 bases between. The CDR3 extends over 16 amino acids. Germline V gene sequence: CDR1 SGHTA, CDR2 FQGNSA.

V and J are TRBV7-2 and TRBJ2-3; no clear D gene. The CDR3 totals 13 residues. V was clipped by 3 bases and J by 3 bases, with 7 bases between them. In germline, CDR1 is SGHTA, CDR2 FQGNSA. The CDR3 sequence: CASSFGITDTQYF. The CDR3 coding sequence is TGTGCCAGCAGCTTCGGTATAACAGATACGCAGTATTTT.

The chain is built from TRBV2 and TRBJ1-2; 7 bases align to TRBD1. The V gene's germline CDR1 is SNHLY and CDR2 FYNNEI. Trimming took 10 bases from V and 4 from J; bases not matched to a gene: 3. The CDR3 runs to 11 residues. DNA for the CDR3: TGTGCCACTGGGACAGCCTATGGCTACACCTTC. It encodes CATGTAYGYTF.

J is TRBJ2-5 and V is TRBV5-1, with a weak D call TRBD1 (5 bases). The better agreement between TRBJ2-7 and the DNA end casts doubt on the J call. The V gene's germline CDR1 is SGHRS and CDR2 YFSETQ. This CDR3 has 13 amino acids. CDR3 DNA: TGCGCCAGCAGCTTGTCAGGGAACTACGAGCAGTACTTC. This translates into CASSLSGNYEQYF.

J is TRBJ2-7 and V is TRBV5-6; 7 bases fit TRBD1. The J segment lost 7 bases and the V segment lost 5 bases, leaving 9 bases of the junction unmatched. CDR1 and CDR2 (germline): SGHDT, YYEEEE. The CDR3 runs 13 residues. CDR3 DNA sequence: TGTGCCAGCAGTGGGGGACAGCCCTGGGAGCAGTACTTC. Protein product: CASSGGQPWEQYF.

V and J are TRBV6-4 and TRBJ1-4; D remains ambiguous. V was cut by 1 base and J by 4 bases, with 10 bases left in between. CDR1 and CDR2 (germline): MRHNA, SNTAGT. This CDR3 spans 15 amino acids. In DNA form, the CDR3 reads TGTGCCAGCAGTGACTTCACAGCCGATAATGAAAAACTGTTTTTT. It codes for CASSDFTADNEKLFF.

V gene TRBV7-2 combines with J gene TRBJ2-1, with 8 bases that match TRBD2. The J segment lost 6 bases and the V segment lost 5 bases, leaving 12 bases of the junction unmatched. Germline CDR1 is SGHTA and CDR2 is FQGNSA. CDR3 length equals 16 residues. CDR3 sequence: CASSITGTSIANEQFF. CDR3 in DNA: TGTGCCAGCAGCATAACCGGGACTAGTATCGCCAATGAGCAGTTCTTC.

Remarks on this clone: This CDR3 is also generated by other DNA sequences in the sample. The genes are TRBV7-2 and TRBJ1-4; perhaps TRBD1 as D (5 bases). From germline, CDR1 is SGHTA and CDR2 FQGNSA. Trimming removed 2 bases at V and 2 bases at J, with 9 bases between. This CDR3 comprises 15 residues. The CDR3 region is CASSLQGGTNEKLFF. CDR3 in DNA: TGTGCCAGCAGCTTACAGGGAGGCACTAATGAAAAACTGTTTTTT.

This chain joins TRBV28 and TRBJ1-4, with D unresolved. V lost 3 bases, J lost 8 bases, and 10 bases lay in between. This CDR3 is 13 amino acids long. CDR1 is MDHEN and CDR2 is SYDVKM in the germline V gene. CDR3 protein: CASSLGQLEKLFF. CDR3 nucleotide sequence: TGTGCCAGCAGTTTGGGCCAATTGGAAAAACTGTTTTTT.

Details on this clone: At one end, the junction sequence differs from germline, possibly due to a read error. This chain links TRBV7-7 with TRBJ2-2, with D possibly being TRBD2 (6 bases). Germline assignment: CDR1 SSHAT and CDR2 FNYEAQ (reference sequence). The CDR3 is 14 amino acids. The CDR3 region has the DNA TGTGCTAGCAGCTTGGGACTGTACACCGGGGAGCTGTTTTTT. It specifies CASSLGLYTGELFF.

This clone has just one count. The genes are TRBV5-6 and TRBJ1-4; the D gene is possibly TRBD1 (5 bases). The CDR3 runs 15 residues. Trimming removed 4 bases from V and 7 bases from J, with 17 bases in between. Looked up from germline, CDR1 is SGHDT and CDR2 is YYEEEE. As DNA, the CDR3 is TGTGCCAGCAGCCCGGGCCCCAGGGTCATTGAAAAACTGTTTTTT. This encodes CASSPGPRVIEKLFF.

This clone was observed a handful of times. This sequence joins TRBV11-2 and TRBJ2-1, with 14 nucleotides matching TRBD2. Germline V gene lookup returns CDR1 SGHAT and CDR2 FQNNGV. V trimming: 5 bases; J trimming: 10 bases; junction bases outside the gene matches: 4. The CDR3 runs to 14 residues. The CDR3 loop reads CASSGTSGRGEQFF. In DNA, the CDR3 is TGTGCCAGCAGCGGGACTAGCGGGAGAGGGGAGCAGTTCTTC.